These T cell receptor beta chains were read from a single sample in a study of control samples from healthy donors and cancer patients. Some clones are missing from TCRdb's copy, which holds only in-frame ones; the method was immunoSEQ multiplex PCR. The sample includes around 51,000 clones, around nine tenths of them seen just once. The specimen was PBMCs. The source of these receptors is a man in his fifties with head and neck cancer. Each CDR3 is given with its conserved first and last residue. Each record gives: CDR3 DNA, CDR3 protein, V gene, J gene, clone size, D gene. D genes are given only for firm matches. Only some rows state a clone size, as once, few, many or a class for expanded clones.

CDR3nt: TGTGCCAGCAGCCAATCAGTGGGAAGCTTAGGCTACACCTTC
CDR3aa: CASSQSVGSLGYTF
v_gene: TRBV3-1/TRBV3-2
j_gene: TRBJ1-2
abundance: NA
d_gene: NA

CDR3nt: TGTGCCAGCAGCCAGCACCCGGGACAGCATACTAACTATGGCTACACCTTC
CDR3aa: CASSQHPGQHTNYGYTF
v_gene: TRBV3-1/TRBV3-2
j_gene: TRBJ1-2
abundance: NA
d_gene: TRBD1

CDR3nt: TGCGCCAGCAGCCAACTAGCGGGGTCGATCAGAGATGAGCAGTTCTTC
CDR3aa: CASSQLAGSIRDEQFF
v_gene: TRBV4-1
j_gene: TRBJ2-1
abundance: NA
d_gene: TRBD2

CDR3nt: TGTGCCAGCAGTGCCGACAGGGCGGGGACGCAGTATTTT
CDR3aa: CASSADRAGTQYF
v_gene: TRBV6-4
j_gene: TRBJ2-3
abundance: NA
d_gene: NA

CDR3nt: TGTGCCAGCAGTTTCAGGTACACCCAAGAGACCCAGTACTTC
CDR3aa: CASSFRYTQETQYF
v_gene: TRBV2
j_gene: TRBJ2-5
abundance: NA
d_gene: NA

CDR3nt: TGTGCCAGCTCACCATCGAGGCAGGACCGCTCCTACGAGCAGTACTTC
CDR3aa: CASSPSRQDRSYEQYF
v_gene: TRBV18
j_gene: TRBJ2-7
abundance: NA
d_gene: NA

CDR3nt: TGTGCCACCAGCAGAAGCAGGGGGCTATACGAGCAGTACTTC
CDR3aa: CATSRSRGLYEQYF
v_gene: TRBV15
j_gene: TRBJ2-7
abundance: NA
d_gene: TRBD1

CDR3nt: TGCGCCAGCAGCCAACCTGGGGGCAACTATGGCTACACCTTC
CDR3aa: CASSQPGGNYGYTF
v_gene: TRBV4-1
j_gene: TRBJ1-2
abundance: NA
d_gene: NA

CDR3nt: TGTGCCAGCAGCTCAACGACAGGGATAGAGACCCAGTACTTC
CDR3aa: CASSSTTGIETQYF
v_gene: TRBV7-9
j_gene: TRBJ2-5
abundance: NA
d_gene: TRBD1

CDR3nt: TGTGCCAGCAGCGCCTCCCCGGGGCTTTACAATGAGCAGTTCTTC
CDR3aa: CASSASPGLYNEQFF
v_gene: TRBV5-4
j_gene: TRBJ2-1
abundance: NA
d_gene: NA

CDR3nt: TGTGCCAGCAGAGCTGGGGGTCATGGCTACACCTTC
CDR3aa: CASRAGGHGYTF
v_gene: TRBV28
j_gene: TRBJ1-2
abundance: NA
d_gene: NA

CDR3nt: TGCGCCAGCAGCTTGAGGGGTTCCCCAGGGTACCAGAATAACTATGGCTACACCTTC
CDR3aa: CASSLRGSPGYQNNYGYTF
v_gene: TRBV5-1
j_gene: TRBJ1-2
abundance: NA
d_gene: NA

CDR3nt: TGTGCCAGTAGTTACTCTTTTAGCGGGAGTGGCGGCACAGATACGCAGTATTTT
CDR3aa: CASSYSFSGSGGTDTQYF
v_gene: TRBV19
j_gene: TRBJ2-3
abundance: NA
d_gene: TRBD2

CDR3nt: TGCGCCAGCGGGGCCTTGGACAGCAACTCTGGGGCCAACGTCCTGACTTTC
CDR3aa: CASGALDSNSGANVLTF
v_gene: TRBV5-1
j_gene: TRBJ2-6
abundance: NA
d_gene: NA

CDR3nt: TGTGCCAGCAGTCCTAGGCCGGAGAGCTCCTACAATGAGCAGTTCTTC
CDR3aa: CASSPRPESSYNEQFF
v_gene: TRBV6-6
j_gene: TRBJ2-1
abundance: NA
d_gene: NA

CDR3nt: TGTGCCAGCAGCTTGTCTGGGACAGCGAGCTCCTATAATTCACCCCTCCACTTT
CDR3aa: CASSLSGTASSYNSPLHF
v_gene: TRBV7-8
j_gene: TRBJ1-6
abundance: NA
d_gene: TRBD1

CDR3nt: TGTGCCATCAGTGGAAGGACAGGTTTTGAAGCTTTCTTT
CDR3aa: CAISGRTGFEAFF
v_gene: TRBV10-3
j_gene: TRBJ1-1
abundance: NA
d_gene: TRBD1

CDR3nt: TGCGCCAGCAGCTTCCGATCGACCGGACTAGGCGGGACCTACGAGCAGTACTTC
CDR3aa: CASSFRSTGLGGTYEQYF
v_gene: TRBV5-1
j_gene: TRBJ2-7
abundance: NA
d_gene: TRBD2

CDR3nt: TGTGCCAGCAGTGCGGAAGGTAGCACAGATACGCAGTATTTT
CDR3aa: CASSAEGSTDTQYF
v_gene: TRBV6-2/TRBV6-3
j_gene: TRBJ2-3
abundance: NA
d_gene: NA

CDR3nt: TGTGCCAGCAGTTTATCGAGAACTCCCGGGGGTCCCCAGCATTTT
CDR3aa: CASSLSRTPGGPQHF
v_gene: TRBV27
j_gene: TRBJ1-5
abundance: NA
d_gene: NA

CDR3nt: TGTGCCAGCATGGGGGGGCTAGGAATAACCAATGAGCAGTTCTTC
CDR3aa: CASMGGLGITNEQFF
v_gene: TRBV27
j_gene: TRBJ2-1
abundance: NA
d_gene: NA

CDR3nt: TGTGCCAGCAGCTTCGGACAGAGCAATCAGCCCCAGCATTTT
CDR3aa: CASSFGQSNQPQHF
v_gene: TRBV7-2
j_gene: TRBJ1-5
abundance: NA
d_gene: NA

CDR3nt: TGCGCCAGCAGCCCCGGACAGGGGGCCTCTGGAAACACCATATATTTT
CDR3aa: CASSPGQGASGNTIYF
v_gene: TRBV5-1
j_gene: TRBJ1-3
abundance: NA
d_gene: TRBD1

CDR3nt: TGCGCCAGCAGCTTGGCCAGTCAGATCACCGGGGAGCTGTTTTTT
CDR3aa: CASSLASQITGELFF
v_gene: TRBV5-1
j_gene: TRBJ2-2
abundance: NA
d_gene: NA

CDR3nt: TGTGCCAGCAGCCGACAGGGGGACACTGAAGCTTTCTTT
CDR3aa: CASSRQGDTEAFF
v_gene: TRBV6-2/TRBV6-3
j_gene: TRBJ1-1
abundance: NA
d_gene: TRBD1

CDR3nt: TGTGCCAGCAGCCGAAAACCGGGACAGTTCACAGATACGCAGTATTTT
CDR3aa: CASSRKPGQFTDTQYF
v_gene: TRBV9
j_gene: TRBJ2-3
abundance: NA
d_gene: TRBD1

CDR3nt: TGTGCCAGCAGCGGGGGGCTTGTGGGCAGGGCCGTATACAATGAGCAGTTCTTC
CDR3aa: CASSGGLVGRAVYNEQFF
v_gene: TRBV5-8
j_gene: TRBJ2-1
abundance: NA
d_gene: NA

CDR3nt: TGTGCCAGCAGCTTTAGGCTAGCGGGACCAAGCAGTGGGTCCTACGAGCAGTACTTC
CDR3aa: CASSFRLAGPSSGSYEQYF
v_gene: TRBV5-5
j_gene: TRBJ2-7
abundance: NA
d_gene: TRBD2

CDR3nt: TGCGCCAGCAGCTTGGTCGGGGGGCGGGACAGGGGGGCCCTATCTCGGTTGGACGAGCAGTACTTC
CDR3aa: CASSLVGGRDRGALSRLDEQYF
v_gene: TRBV5-1
j_gene: TRBJ2-7
abundance: NA
d_gene: TRBD1

CDR3nt: TGTGCCAGCAGCTCGACAGGGGGGAACATTCAGTACTTC
CDR3aa: CASSSTGGNIQYF
v_gene: TRBV5-4
j_gene: TRBJ2-4
abundance: NA
d_gene: TRBD1

CDR3nt: TGTGCCAGCAGCTTGGAACCCGGGAGCTCCTATAATTCACCCCTCCACTTT
CDR3aa: CASSLEPGSSYNSPLHF
v_gene: TRBV5-6
j_gene: TRBJ1-6
abundance: NA
d_gene: NA

CDR3nt: TGTGCCAGCAGCTTAGGACAGGCTGAAGCTTTCTTT
CDR3aa: CASSLGQAEAFF
v_gene: TRBV11-3
j_gene: TRBJ1-1
abundance: once
d_gene: NA

CDR3nt: TGTGCCAGCAGTTCCCCCTCAATAACTAGGGTGGGAGCCAAAAACATTCAGTACTTC
CDR3aa: CASSSPSITRVGAKNIQYF
v_gene: TRBV6-2/TRBV6-3
j_gene: TRBJ2-4
abundance: once
d_gene: NA

CDR3nt: TGTGCCAGCAGTTACGCCGGCAGGGGACAGTGGGGCGGAGGGACTGAAGCTTTCTTT
CDR3aa: CASSYAGRGQWGGGTEAFF
v_gene: TRBV6-7
j_gene: TRBJ1-1
abundance: NA
d_gene: TRBD1

CDR3nt: TGCGCCAGCAGCATGACTAGCACCGGGGAGCTGTTTTTT
CDR3aa: CASSMTSTGELFF
v_gene: TRBV5-1
j_gene: TRBJ2-2
abundance: once
d_gene: NA

CDR3nt: TGTGCCATCAAAGGGGGATGGAACACTGAAGCTTTCTTT
CDR3aa: CAIKGGWNTEAFF
v_gene: TRBV10-3
j_gene: TRBJ1-1
abundance: NA
d_gene: NA

CDR3nt: TGTGCCAGCAGCTTAGTAAGTCCCCCGATGAGGGGGGCTTTCTTT
CDR3aa: CASSLVSPPMRGAFF
v_gene: TRBV11-2
j_gene: TRBJ1-1
abundance: medium-sized
d_gene: NA

CDR3nt: TGTGCCAGTAGTATAACCCTCCTAGCGGCAAGCACAGATACGCAGTATTTT
CDR3aa: CASSITLLAASTDTQYF
v_gene: TRBV19
j_gene: TRBJ2-3
abundance: NA
d_gene: TRBD2

CDR3nt: TGTGCCAGTCGGGGGAGCTCCTACAATGAGCAGTTCTTC
CDR3aa: CASRGSSYNEQFF
v_gene: TRBV18
j_gene: TRBJ2-1
abundance: NA
d_gene: NA

CDR3nt: TGTGCCAGCAGACAGGGCGGATACAATGAGCAGTTCTTC
CDR3aa: CASRQGGYNEQFF
v_gene: TRBV6-5
j_gene: TRBJ2-1
abundance: once
d_gene: NA

CDR3nt: TGTGCCAGCGCCCGCCAGGGGGCGATTAACTATGGCTACACCTTC
CDR3aa: CASARQGAINYGYTF
v_gene: TRBV28
j_gene: TRBJ1-2
abundance: NA
d_gene: TRBD1

CDR3nt: TGTGCCAGCAGTTTCGGCATCAATGAGCAGTTCTTC
CDR3aa: CASSFGINEQFF
v_gene: TRBV27
j_gene: TRBJ2-1
abundance: NA
d_gene: NA

CDR3nt: TGTGCCAGCAGTTATTCAAGGACAGCCAAAAACATTCAGTACTTC
CDR3aa: CASSYSRTAKNIQYF
v_gene: TRBV6-6
j_gene: TRBJ2-4
abundance: few
d_gene: NA

CDR3nt: TGTGCCAGCAGATACCGGCCCCGTTTACTAGCGGGAGTCTTTGGGCAGTACTTC
CDR3aa: CASRYRPRLLAGVFGQYF
v_gene: TRBV28
j_gene: TRBJ2-7
abundance: NA
d_gene: TRBD2

CDR3nt: TGTGCCTGGAGTGTGATTGGGGGGTTTAGACAGCCCCAGCATTTT
CDR3aa: CAWSVIGGFRQPQHF
v_gene: TRBV30
j_gene: TRBJ1-5
abundance: NA
d_gene: NA

CDR3nt: TGCGCCAGCAGCCAAGCTGGGCACTCTGAGCAGTTCTTC
CDR3aa: CASSQAGHSEQFF
v_gene: TRBV4-3
j_gene: TRBJ2-1
abundance: NA
d_gene: NA

CDR3nt: TGCGCCAGCAGCTTGGAATCAGGACGCGACTATGGCTACACCTTC
CDR3aa: CASSLESGRDYGYTF
v_gene: TRBV5-1
j_gene: TRBJ1-2
abundance: NA
d_gene: NA

CDR3nt: TGTGCCAGCAGCGTAGCGGGCCTAGCCTACGAGCAGTACTTC
CDR3aa: CASSVAGLAYEQYF
v_gene: TRBV9
j_gene: TRBJ2-7
abundance: NA
d_gene: NA

CDR3nt: TGTGCCAGCAGCTTGGTGGTGACAGGGTACCACAATGAGCAGTTCTTC
CDR3aa: CASSLVVTGYHNEQFF
v_gene: TRBV5-8
j_gene: TRBJ2-1
abundance: NA
d_gene: TRBD1

CDR3nt: TGTGCCAGCAGTGAAGCGGGCGTGTCGGAGACCCAGTACTTC
CDR3aa: CASSEAGVSETQYF
v_gene: TRBV6-1
j_gene: TRBJ2-5
abundance: NA
d_gene: NA

CDR3nt: TGTGCCAGCTCGGGACATTTGAACACTGAAGCTTTCTTT
CDR3aa: CASSGHLNTEAFF
v_gene: TRBV27
j_gene: TRBJ1-1
abundance: NA
d_gene: NA